Sequencing of this TCR beta chain was carried out in a study of spatial heterogeneity in lung cancer. V lost 4 bases and J lost 16, with 17 bases in between. The CDR3 is made up of 12 amino acids. From germline, CDR1 is SGHTA and CDR2 FQGNSA. Via MiXCR, TCRdb re-called the 5' RACE reads, giving one row per CDR3 protein. Of about 4,500 distinct CDR3 sequences listed, 6% to 9% were seen once; the top ten hold 24%. By share, this clonotype ranks as medium-sized (0.01 to 0.1%). What it recognizes is unknown. Time point in this sample: sample taken at primary tumor resection. Findings of the study overall: Higher tumor mutation counts went along with higher counts of expanded intratumoral alpha and beta TCRs.

The starting material was lung tumor tissue, obtained at surgery. The chain combines TRBV7-2 with TRBJ2-1, with D possibly being TRBD1 or TRBD2 (5 bases each). The sequence was collected from a male donor with early-stage non-small cell lung cancer. DNA of the CDR3: TGTGCCAGCAGCTCCCGGGGCATTCCCCCTTTCTTC. Translating gives CASSSRGIPPFF.